These 21 T cell receptor beta chains were all obtained from the same sample, sequenced in a study of OX40 agonist ivuxolimab in advanced cancers. Sequencing was performed with immunoSEQ multiplex PCR; in TCRdb, only in-frame clones are kept and a portion is missing. The table lists fewer than 70,000 clones, roughly nine tenths of them singletons. Sequenced material: CD4+ or CD8+ T cells sorted from blood, taken in a trial of the OX40 agonist ivuxolimab. These receptors came from an adult with an advanced solid tumor such as melanoma, head and neck, liver or kidney cancer.

The V call is TRBV30, the J call TRBJ2-7, with D unclear. Trimming cost V 2 bases and J 7 bases, with 15 bases left between them. The CDR3 has 13 amino acids. Germline CDR1 is GTSNPN and CDR2 is SVGIG (reference sequence). DNA for the CDR3: TGTGCCTGGAGTCATGCGGCCTCTCGGGAGCAGTACTTC. Translating gives CAWSHAASREQYF.

The chain uses TRBV7-2 and TRBJ2-1; D gene uncertain. Trimming stripped 3 bases from V and 9 bases from J, with 15 bases between. The CDR3 sequence is 14 residues long. Germline V CDR1 and CDR2: SGHTA, FQGNSA. CDR3 sequence (DNA): TGTGCCAGCAGCTTGGCTACGGAGAACGGTGAGCAGTTCTTC. This sequence encodes CASSLATENGEQFF.

This rearrangement joins TRBV2 to TRBJ1-3; D remains unclear. Germline V gives CDR1 SNHLY, CDR2 FYNNEI. Trimming shortened V by 5 bases and J by 9 bases, and 8 bases separated the two germline ends. The CDR3 is made up of 11 amino acids. In DNA form, the CDR3 reads TGTGCCAGCAGTCCGGAGGGCACCATATATTTT. The encoded protein is CASSPEGTIYF. The whole variable domain, filled in from reference TRBV2 and TRBJ1-3, reads EPEVTQTPSHQVTQMGQEVILRCVPISNHLYFYWYRQILGQKVEFLVSFYNNEISEKSEIFDDQFSVERPDGSNFTLKIRSTKLEDSAMYFCASSPEGTIYFGEGSWLTVV.

The chain uses TRBV9 and TRBJ2-5, with 10 bases fitting TRBD1. The CDR3 loop spans 15 amino acids. Germline V gives CDR1 SGDLS, CDR2 YYNGEE. J gave up 2 bases and V 3 bases, and 4 bases lay outside the gene matches. CDR3 amino acids: CASSGGQGPQETQYF. In DNA form, the CDR3 reads TGTGCCAGCAGCGGGGGACAGGGGCCTCAAGAGACCCAGTACTTC.

In its sample, this clone was seen a few times. The CDR3 loop reads CASSQEWALEGSYTF. CDR3 coding DNA: TGTGCCAGCAGCCAAGAATGGGCCTTGGAGGGGAGCTACACCTTC. The chain employs TRBV4-2 and TRBJ1-2, with D maybe TRBD1 (5 bases). CDR1 is LGHNA and CDR2 is YNFKEQ in the germline V gene. Trimming took 0 bases from V and 9 from J, leaving 17 bases between them. The CDR3 is made up of 15 amino acids.

The DNA of the CDR3 is TGTGCCAGCAGCCCCAGGGGGCAGGTGAACACTGAAGCTTTCTTT. This sequence encodes CASSPRGQVNTEAFF. This chain joins TRBV5-6 and TRBJ1-1; the match to TRBD1 covers 8 bases. V lost 4 bases to trimming and J lost 0 bases; unmatched junction nucleotides: 5. CDR1 is SGHDT, CDR2 YYEEEE, per germline. This CDR3 spans 15 amino acids.

The chain combines TRBV7-2 with TRBJ2-3; 10 bases map to TRBD2. CDR1 and CDR2 from the germline V gene are SGHTA and FQGNSA. This CDR3 spans 16 amino acids. V lost 6 bases to trimming and J lost 1 base; unmatched junction nucleotides: 7. Here the CDR3 DNA reads TGTGCCAGCAGTGTCCGGACTAGCGGCCGCACAGATACGCAGTATTTT. It is translated as CASSVRTSGRTDTQYF.

V and J are TRBV18 and TRBJ2-5; 13 nucleotides match TRBD2. Germline V gives CDR1 KGHSH, CDR2 LQKENI. V shed 3 bases and J 2 bases; nucleotides not matched to a gene: 9. The length of the CDR3 is 18 residues. The CDR3 here is CASSPQRTSGGTQETQYF. CDR3 coding DNA: TGTGCCAGCTCACCCCAACGGACTAGCGGGGGCACACAAGAGACCCAGTACTTC.

The CDR3 sequence is CASSSLSGLSYEQYF. For the CDR3, the DNA is TGTGCCAGCAGCTCTCTCTCGGGGCTATCCTACGAGCAGTACTTC. V and J are TRBV7-8 and TRBJ2-7; either TRBD1 or TRBD2 may supply D (5 bases each). The germline V and J ends were trimmed by 4 bases and 1 base, with 14 bases remaining between them. Germline V gene lookup returns CDR1 SGHVS and CDR2 FQNEAQ. The CDR3 totals 15 residues.

This chain uses TRBV10-3 with TRBJ2-7; tentatively, D is TRBD1 (6 bases). Trimming cost V 2 bases and J 2 bases, with 10 bases left between them. In germline, CDR1 is ENHRY, CDR2 SYGVKD. This CDR3 is 14 amino acids long. CDR3 in amino acids: CAISEGQGTYEQYF. The CDR3 DNA sequence: TGTGCCATCAGTGAGGGGCAGGGGACCTACGAGCAGTACTTC.

The J gene is TRBJ2-3, the V gene TRBV9; D remains ambiguous. The V and J ends lost 3 bases and 2 bases respectively, with 10 bases between them. Per germline, CDR1 SGDLS and CDR2 YYNGEE. CDR3 length: 14 amino acids. This CDR3 is CASSGNSHTDTQYF. CDR3 sequence (DNA): TGTGCCAGCAGCGGAAACAGCCACACAGATACGCAGTATTTT.

This chain connects TRBV4-2 to TRBJ2-3; the D gene is possibly TRBD1 (6 bases). Germline V gives CDR1 LGHNA, CDR2 YNFKEQ. The CDR3 totals 13 residues. Trimming stripped 1 base from V and 6 bases from J, with 8 bases between. The CDR3 spells CASSQARGDTQYF. The DNA for the CDR3 is TGTGCCAGCAGCCAAGCAAGGGGGGATACGCAGTATTTT.

J is TRBJ1-6 and V is TRBV19, with D possibly TRBD1 on 5 matching bases. Germline V gene lookup returns CDR1 LNHDA and CDR2 SQIVND (reference sequence). The CDR3 length is 13 residues. V shed 5 bases and J shed 9 bases, with 11 bases lying between them. CDR3: CASSSQRGSPLHF. As DNA, the CDR3 is TGTGCCAGTAGTTCCCAGAGGGGTTCACCCCTCCACTTT.

The chain couples TRBV7-9 to TRBJ2-5; tentative D call: TRBD2 (6 bases). Germline CDR1 is SEHNR and CDR2 is FQNEAQ (reference sequence). The ends were cut back, 2 bases at V and 5 bases at J, with 24 bases in the middle. This CDR3 has 18 residues. CDR3 nucleotides: TGTGCCAGCAGCTTATACCGGGGAGGCATGACCGGAGGGGAGACCCAGTACTTC. This encodes CASSLYRGGMTGGETQYF.

The chain combines TRBV2 with TRBJ2-2; D might be TRBD1 (7 bases). The CDR3 spans 14 residues. CDR1 is SNHLY and CDR2 is FYNNEI in the germline V gene. The CDR3 sequence: CASQNRGLTGELFF. In DNA, the CDR3 is TGTGCTAGCCAGAACAGGGGACTCACCGGGGAGCTGTTTTTT. Looking up the rest from reference TRBV2 and TRBJ2-2 gives the full variable domain: EPEVTQTPSHQVTQMGQEVILRCVPISNHLYFYWYRQILGQKVEFLVSFYNNEISEKSEIFDDQFSVERPDGSNFTLKIRSTKLEDSAMYFCASQNRGLTGELFFGEGSRLTVL.

A single count supports this clone. The rearrangement uses TRBV12-2 and TRBJ2-7; the listed D gene, TRBD2, was not tested against the DNA. TRBV12-2 constitutes a pseudogene. There are 14 residues in the CDR3. The CDR3 sequence: CASSPTRGSYEQYF. In DNA form, the CDR3 reads TGTGCCAGCAGCCCTACGCGGGGCTCCTACGAGCAGTACTTC.

The chain employs TRBV18 and TRBJ2-1, with D uncertain. V was pared by 2 bases and J by 4 bases, with 6 bases between. Germline V CDR1 and CDR2: KGHSH, LQKENI. The CDR3 covers 13 residues. The CDR3 sequence: CASSPEAYNEQFF. The DNA of the CDR3 is TGTGCCAGCTCACCAGAAGCTTACAATGAGCAGTTCTTC. Full variable domain (rest looked up from reference TRBV18 and TRBJ2-1): NAGVMQNPRHLVRRRGQEARLRCSPMKGHSHVYWYRQLPEEGLKFMVYLQKENIIDESGMPKERFSAEFPKEGPSILRIQQVVRGDSAAYFCASSPEAYNEQFFGPGTRLTVL.

This chain links TRBV11-2 with TRBJ2-5; tentatively, D is TRBD2 (6 bases). CDR1 is SGHAT, CDR2 FQNNGV, per germline. V lost 5 bases and J 3 bases, leaving 19 bases between the germline ends. This CDR3 spans 16 amino acids. In DNA, the CDR3 is TGTGCCAGCAGCCCCCGGTCCCGTCCGGGAGAAGAGACCCAGTACTTC. Encoded protein: CASSPRSRPGEETQYF.

The chain employs TRBV7-6 and TRBJ2-5; 10 bases line up with TRBD2. The CDR3 is made up of 15 amino acids. The V gene's germline CDR1 is SGHVS and CDR2 FNYEAQ. The junction had 2 bases not matched to a gene; V was cut back by 3 bases and J by 1 base. The CDR3 nucleotides read TGTGCCAGCAGCTTGCCTAGCGGGGGCCAAGAGACCCAGTACTTC. Protein: CASSLPSGGQETQYF.

V and J are TRBV19 and TRBJ1-4; TRBD1 agrees at 7 bases. Germline V gene data show CDR1 as LNHDA and CDR2 as SQIVND (reference sequence). This CDR3 region has 15 residues. V was pared by 5 bases and J by 7 bases, with 10 bases of the junction left unmatched. The CDR3, as DNA: TGTGCCAGTAGTTTCACAGGGGAGAAGCGTGAAAAACTGTTTTTT. Amino acid sequence: CASSFTGEKREKLFF.

CDR3 nucleotide sequence: TGTGCCAGCAGTCCGAGGGCCATTAATGAAAAACTGTTTTTT. It specifies CASSPRAINEKLFF. The chain joins TRBV27 to TRBJ1-4; D is unresolved. This CDR3 has 14 residues. Germline CDR1 and CDR2: MNHEY and SMNVEV (reference sequence). With 5 bases removed from V and 4 bases from J, the gap between germline ends came to 11 bases.